The 31 T cell receptor beta chains in this list originate from one sample, sequenced in a study of blood T cell repertoires in COVID-19. Method: immunoSEQ multiplex PCR; TCRdb's copy keeps in-frame clones and lacks some. The sample consists of roughly 100,000 clones, approximately 80% of them appearing once. Input material: peripheral blood. These receptors all stem from an elderly man with COVID-19, enrolled during active disease.

The chain links TRBV5-4 to TRBJ2-7, with 9 bases matching TRBD1. V shed 4 bases, J shed 2 bases, and the junction held 7 bases outside the gene matches. The CDR3 has 15 amino acids. Per the germline V gene, CDR1 is SGHNT and CDR2 is YYREEE (reference sequence). The CDR3 DNA sequence: TGTGCCAGCAGCACCAGGACAGGGGCGACCTACGAGCAGTACTTC. This codes for CASSTRTGATYEQYF.

The gene calls are TRBV7-2 and TRBJ1-3, with a weak D call TRBD1 (5 bases). V gave up 1 base and J gave up 0 bases, with 10 bases separating them. The CDR3 runs 16 residues. Germline-derived CDR1 and CDR2 are SGHTA and FQGNSA. CDR3 DNA: TGTGCCAGCAGCTTAGAGGGACTGAACTCTGGAAACACCATATATTTT. It translates to CASSLEGLNSGNTIYF.

This chain links TRBV4-2 with TRBJ2-3, with TRBD2 matching 9 bases. This CDR3 has 17 residues. V dropped 1 base and J dropped 2; count of bases not matched to a gene: 7. In germline, CDR1 is LGHNA, CDR2 YNFKEQ. CDR3 DNA: TGTGCCAGCAGCCAAGTCCAGCGGGAGGTCCTCACAGATACGCAGTATTTT. Amino acid sequence: CASSQVQREVLTDTQYF.

CDR3 loop: CASSSQGSFGNTIYF. CDR3 bases: TGTGCCAGCAGTTCGCAGGGCTCCTTTGGAAACACCATATATTTT. This chain links TRBV27 with TRBJ1-3; a weak D match, TRBD1 (5 bases). The CDR3 length is 15 residues. Germline V gene data show CDR1 as MNHEY and CDR2 as SMNVEV (reference sequence). V dropped 4 bases and J dropped 3 bases, with 13 bases sitting between them.

The rearrangement joins TRBV21-1 to TRBJ1-5; whether TRBD1, the table's D call, matches the DNA was not checked. TRBV21-1 is a documented pseudogene. This CDR3 is built from 17 residues. The CDR3 loop is CASSNWDRADSNQPQHF. DNA of the CDR3: TGTGCCAGCAGCAATTGGGACAGGGCGGATAGCAATCAGCCCCAGCATTTT.

V usage is TRBV4-3 and J usage is TRBJ1-2; D may be TRBD1 (6 bases). Germline lookup yields CDR1 LGHNA and CDR2 YSLEER. V was shortened by 3 bases and J by 0 bases, with 11 bases between the two germline ends. The CDR3 spans 15 residues. CDR3 coding DNA: TGCGCCAGCAGCCACCAGACAGGAACTAACTATGGCTACACCTTC. It codes for CASSHQTGTNYGYTF.

The V gene is TRBV19, the J gene TRBJ1-1, with 9 positions matching TRBD1. Trimming took 8 bases from V and 5 from J; bases not matched to a gene: 12. The germline V gene has CDR1 LNHDA and CDR2 SQIVND (reference sequence). This CDR3 has 15 residues. CDR3 sequence: CASGTGPASGTEAFF. CDR3 bases: TGTGCCAGTGGGACAGGGCCCGCCTCGGGGACTGAAGCTTTCTTT.

This chain connects TRBV28 to TRBJ1-1, with D possibly TRBD1 on 5 matching bases. The CDR3 consists of 13 residues. V was cut by 8 bases and J by 4 bases, with 14 bases left in between. Germline-derived CDR1 and CDR2 are MDHEN and SYDVKM. CDR3: CASFSRAATEAFF. The CDR3 DNA reads TGTGCCAGCTTTAGCAGGGCGGCCACTGAAGCTTTCTTT.

The chain has TRBV6-2 or TRBV6-3 and TRBJ2-4, with 8 bases matching TRBD1. The V gene end was trimmed by 4 bases and the J gene end by 1 base; junction bases not matched to a gene: 6. Germline CDR1 and CDR2: MNHEY and SVGEGT. The CDR3 contains 16 residues. CDR3 nucleotides: TGTGCCAGCAGTTCCGACAGGGGATCGGCCAAAAACATTCAGTACTTC. Its protein is CASSSDRGSAKNIQYF.

The chain combines TRBV3-1 (or the pseudogene TRBV3-2) with TRBJ2-5; no firm D call. The CDR3 is made up of 11 amino acids. The germline V gene encodes CDR1 LGHDT and CDR2 YNNKEL (reference sequence). V was cut by 2 bases and J by 4 bases, with 2 bases left in between. CDR3 sequence (DNA): TGTGCCAGCAGCCAACGAGAGACCCAGTACTTC. This sequence encodes CASSQRETQYF.

This clone was picked up a small number of times. V usage is TRBV13 and J usage is TRBJ1-5, with 8 nucleotides matching TRBD1. From germline, CDR1 is PRHDT and CDR2 FYEKMQ (reference sequence). Trimming cost V 0 bases and J 8 bases; bases outside gene matches: 9. The CDR3 length is 16 residues. CDR3 nucleotides: TGTGCCAGCAGCTTAGGCCCCGGGACAGGCTTGAAGCCCCAGCATTTT. Protein product: CASSLGPGTGLKPQHF.

There are a few counts of this clone. The rearrangement uses TRBV2 and TRBJ2-5; a weak D match, TRBD1 (8 bases). Germline V CDR1 and CDR2: SNHLY, FYNNEI. This CDR3 contains 14 residues. V lost 6 bases, J lost 2 bases, and 13 bases lay in between. The CDR3 bases are TGTGCCAGCAGGGGGGGGACAGGTCAAGAGACCCAGTACTTC. Translating it yields CASRGGTGQETQYF.

The genes are TRBV28 and TRBJ2-6, with TRBD1 matching 7 bases. Germline lookup yields CDR1 MDHEN and CDR2 SYDVKM. The CDR3 is 17 residues long. With V trimmed by 7 bases and J by 1 base, 10 bases remained unmatched. This CDR3 reads CASTAGVRGSGANVLTF. CDR3 nucleotides: TGTGCCAGCACTGCCGGTGTCAGGGGGTCTGGGGCCAACGTCCTGACTTTC.

The gene calls are TRBV12-5 and TRBJ1-1, with D unclear. The CDR3 contains 13 residues. The germline V gene encodes CDR1 LGHNT and CDR2 FRNRAP. The germline V and J ends were trimmed by 3 bases and 3 bases, with 8 bases remaining between them. In DNA form, the CDR3 reads TGTGCTAGTGGTTTCTGGGAGGACACTGAAGCTTTCTTT. Translating it yields CASGFWEDTEAFF.

This chain uses TRBV10-3 with TRBJ1-5, with 8 nucleotides matching TRBD1. CDR1 and CDR2 (germline): ENHRY, SYGVKD. V gave up 4 bases and J gave up 2 bases; unmatched junction bases: 1. CDR3 size: 14 residues. In DNA form, the CDR3 reads TGTGCCATCAGTGGGACAGGGCGCAATCAGCCCCAGCATTTT. It yields the protein CAISGTGRNQPQHF.

The rearrangement links TRBV12-3 or TRBV12-4 to TRBJ2-7; no definite D call. The V end lost 3 bases, the J end lost 5 bases, and 8 bases lay between the germline ends. This CDR3 comprises 12 residues. CDR3 sequence reads: CASSFRVDEQYF. DNA of the CDR3: TGTGCCAGCAGTTTCCGGGTCGACGAGCAGTACTTC.

Here the CDR3 reads CASSILTTSGNEQYF. The DNA for the CDR3 is TGTGCCAGTAGTATTCTCACGACTAGCGGGAACGAGCAGTACTTC. This chain links TRBV19 with TRBJ2-7, with 11 bases that match TRBD2. The CDR3 has 15 amino acids. Trimming took 3 bases from V and 5 from J; bases not matched to a gene: 6. Per the germline V gene, CDR1 is LNHDA and CDR2 is SQIVND (reference sequence).

The chain combines TRBV15 with TRBJ2-7; D is uncertain. Trimming cost V 1 base and J 5 bases, with 12 bases left between them. The CDR3 sequence is 14 residues long. CDR1 and CDR2 (germline): LNHNV, YYDKDF (reference sequence). The CDR3 reads CATSRGTLGHEQYF. CDR3 DNA: TGTGCCACCAGCAGAGGAACGCTGGGCCACGAGCAGTACTTC.

The chain recombines TRBV7-9 with TRBJ2-7, with D possibly being TRBD1 (8 bases). Trimming stripped 7 bases from V and 2 bases from J, with 15 bases between. Germline V gene lookup returns CDR1 SEHNR and CDR2 FQNEAQ (reference sequence). CDR3 length: 14 residues. The CDR3 DNA is TGTGCCAGCACCGACAGGGGAGGGGCCTACGAGCAGTACTTC. Translated: CASTDRGGAYEQYF.

This clone turned up a few times. The chain uses TRBV30 and TRBJ2-6, with D maybe TRBD1 (6 bases). Germline CDR1 is GTSNPN and CDR2 is SVGIG (reference sequence). CDR3 length: 14 amino acids. Trimming took off 5 bases at V and 4 bases at J, with 12 bases between the two ends. DNA of the CDR3: TGTGCCTGGTACAGGGCGTCCGGGGCCAACGTCCTGACTTTC. Its protein product is CAWYRASGANVLTF.

This clone is a singleton in its sample. The chain joins TRBV23-1 to TRBJ1-5; 7 bases map to TRBD1. TRBV23-1 is sorted into the ORF group, with uncertain function. V shed 0 bases and J 0 bases; nucleotides not matched to a gene: 11. This CDR3 comprises 19 residues. The CDR3 nucleotides are TGCGCCAGCAGTCAATCGAGGGACAGAAGATTCTATAGCAATCAGCCCCAGCATTTT. Its protein is CASSQSRDRRFYSNQPQHF.

The genes are TRBV28 and TRBJ2-3; tentative D call: TRBD2 (5 bases). This CDR3 comprises 12 residues. V lost 7 bases, J lost 1 base, and 6 bases lay in between. The germline gives CDR1 MDHEN, CDR2 SYDVKM. In DNA, the CDR3 is TGTGCCAGCACCGGGGGCACAGATACGCAGTATTTT. Translating it yields CASTGGTDTQYF. Using reference TRBV28 and TRBJ2-3 for the parts outside the CDR3, the full variable domain is DVKVTQSSRYLVKRTGEKVFLECVQDMDHENMFWYRQDPGLGLRLIYFSYDVKMKEKGDIPEGYSVSREKKERFSLILESASTNQTSMYLCASTGGTDTQYFGPGTRLTVL.

The genes are TRBV6-2 or TRBV6-3 and TRBJ2-5; tentative D call: TRBD1 (5 bases). Germline V gives CDR1 MNHEY, CDR2 SVGEGT. V was pared by 2 bases and J by 5 bases, with 15 bases between. CDR3 length equals 15 residues. The CDR3 protein is CASSYRADNAETQYF. The CDR3 DNA reads TGTGCCAGCAGTTACCGGGCGGACAACGCGGAGACCCAGTACTTC.

This chain links TRBV5-1 with TRBJ1-5; no definite D call. Trimming took 1 base from V and 4 from J, leaving 6 bases between them. Germline V gene data show CDR1 as SGHRS and CDR2 as YFSETQ. The CDR3 is 13 residues long. CDR3 loop: CASSLNGNQPQHF. The CDR3 DNA reads as TGCGCCAGCAGCTTGAACGGGAATCAGCCCCAGCATTTT.

The V gene is TRBV5-6, the J gene TRBJ1-6, with D perhaps TRBD1 (6 bases). V lost 7 bases to trimming and J lost 3 bases, with 11 bases between them. The CDR3 has 14 residues. The V gene's germline CDR1 is SGHDT and CDR2 YYEEEE. CDR3: CASGRGRYNSPLHF. The CDR3 coding sequence is TGTGCCAGCGGGCGGGGGCGCTATAATTCACCCCTCCACTTT.

The chain is built from TRBV6-2 or TRBV6-3 and TRBJ1-3, with D perhaps TRBD1 (6 bases). From germline, CDR1 is MNHEY and CDR2 SVGEGT. V was pared by 5 bases and J by 3 bases, with 11 bases between. The CDR3 is 14 residues long. The chain's CDR3 is CASSIRTDGNTIYF. CDR3 nucleotides: TGTGCCAGCAGTATTCGGACAGATGGAAACACCATATATTTT.

This rearrangement joins TRBV11-3 to TRBJ2-7; 14 positions agree with TRBD2. After removal of 4 bases from V and 5 bases from J, the junction contained 1 base not matched to a gene. Germline CDR1 reads SGHNT; CDR2 reads YENEEA. This CDR3 is built from 14 residues. CDR3 amino acids: CASSSGLAGDEQYF. The CDR3, as DNA: TGTGCCAGCAGCTCGGGACTAGCGGGAGACGAGCAGTACTTC. The variable domain in full, completed from reference TRBV11-3 and TRBJ2-7, reads EAGVVQSPRYKIIEKKQPVAFWCNPISGHNTLYWYLQNLGQGPELLIRYENEEAVDDSQLPKDRFSAERLKGVDSTLKIQPAELGDSAVYLCASSSGLAGDEQYFGPGTRLTVT.

The chain combines TRBV13 with TRBJ2-1; 7 bases line up with TRBD2. The V segment lost 0 bases and the J segment 2 bases; nucleotides outside the gene matches: 1. In germline, CDR1 is PRHDT, CDR2 FYEKMQ (reference sequence). The CDR3 runs 15 residues. The CDR3 loop is CASSLGLAAYNEQFF. In DNA, the CDR3 is TGTGCCAGCAGCTTAGGGCTAGCGGCCTACAATGAGCAGTTCTTC. Looking up the rest from reference TRBV13 and TRBJ2-1 gives the full variable domain: AAGVIQSPRHLIKEKRETATLKCYPIPRHDTVYWYQQGPGQDPQFLISFYEKMQSDKGSIPDRFSAQQFSDYHSELNMSSLELGDSALYFCASSLGLAAYNEQFFGPGTRLTVL.

The chain links TRBV18 to TRBJ2-7; D might be TRBD2 (6 bases). V dropped 2 bases and J dropped 3 bases, with 11 bases sitting between them. The CDR3 spans 14 residues. The V gene's germline CDR1 is KGHSH and CDR2 LQKENI. The CDR3 reads CASSPGGQVYEQYF. The CDR3 bases are TGTGCCAGCTCACCAGGAGGGCAGGTCTACGAGCAGTACTTC.

This clone has a single count. This sequence joins TRBV19 and TRBJ2-7, with a possible D match to TRBD1 (5 bases). Deletions cut 5 bases from V and 3 bases from J, with 11 bases between. The CDR3 has 13 residues. The germline CDR1 and CDR2 sequences are LNHDA and SQIVND (reference sequence). In nucleotides, the CDR3 is TGTGCCAGTAGTGAGGACATGTTCTACGAGCAGTACTTC. This encodes CASSEDMFYEQYF.

A remark on this clone: This same CDR3 is encoded by further DNA sequences in the sample. CDR3 loop: CASSPGLAGSSYEQYF. The DNA for the CDR3 is TGTGCCAGCTCACCGGGACTAGCGGGGTCTTCCTACGAGCAGTACTTC. The chain links TRBV18 to TRBJ2-7; TRBD2 aligns across 13 bases. V shed 3 bases and J 1 base; nucleotides not matched to a gene: 3. CDR3 size: 16 residues. From germline, CDR1 is KGHSH and CDR2 LQKENI.